This TCR beta chain was retrieved from a study of Tregs in tolerant kidney transplant recipients. Germline lookup yields CDR1 GTSNPN and CDR2 SVGIG (reference sequence). CDR3 length: 10 amino acids. Trimming left V 5 bases short and J 4 bases short, with 6 bases between. Clones were read by immunoSEQ multiplex PCR, and TCRdb kept only the in-frame ones, dropping some. Altogether fewer than 70,000 clones are present, about 86% being singletons, with the ten largest covering roughly 5%. Thawed PBMCs were FACS-sorted into unstimulated CD4+CD25+CD127- regulatory T cells, CD4+CD25- non-regulatory cells, CD4 and CD8 cells. This clone showed up just once.

Sequenced input: CD4+ T cells from blood. This receptor was identified in a human donor in good health. V usage is TRBV30 and J usage is TRBJ2-7, with D possibly called TRBD1 or TRBD2 (5 bases each). CDR3 nucleotides: TGTGCCTGGGGGGGTTACGAGCAGTACTTC. It is translated as CAWGGYEQYF.